This TCR beta chain came from a study of blood T cell repertoires in COVID-19. Study as a whole: Sources were T cells, B-cell-depleted T cells, or PBMCs; the material itself was cDNA or gDNA.

From germline, CDR1 is LNHDA and CDR2 SQIVND (reference sequence). The CDR3 contains 13 residues. V lost 5 bases and J lost 5, with 12 bases in between. Per the authors' pipeline: Cell counts per sample came from amplifying reference gene primers. Profiling relied on immunoSEQ multiplex PCR, and the TCRdb table lists in-frame clones only, not all of them. D and trimming come from the DNA, and the V and J calls and clone size come from that table. The sample records hundreds of thousands of clones, more than 70% being singletons. The study assigned cohorts using participant-reported clinical history. It was within 2 weeks before study entry that exposed participants met a COVID-19 case.

This sequence was found in a woman aged 18-29 years who had been exposed to COVID-19. Material: PBMCs or T cells enriched from blood (not recorded which). The chain has TRBV19 and TRBJ1-1; no definite D call. The CDR3 nucleotides read TGTGCCAGTAGTCCGCCGGGGTGGACTGAAGCTTTCTTT. Translated: CASSPPGWTEAFF.